The 18 T cell receptor beta chains listed next were all sequenced from one sample in a study of shared clonotypes between healthy human individuals. Naive CD8 cells lacked CD45RO and underwent positive selection for CCR7, leaving out terminally differentiated effector memory CD45RA+ cells. Clones were read by immunoSEQ multiplex PCR, and TCRdb kept only the in-frame ones, dropping some. The table records about 700,000 clones, roughly 94% of them present only once. The sample taken for sequencing was naive CD8+ T cells sorted from blood. All receptors derive from a man aged 25-45 years in good health.

This sequence joins TRBV4-1 and TRBJ1-1; D is unresolved. The CDR3 has 15 amino acids. Germline assignment: CDR1 MGHRA and CDR2 YSYEKL. V dropped 1 base and J dropped 3 bases, with 12 bases sitting between them. The CDR3 is CASSQVLGGDTEAFF. The CDR3 bases are TGCGCCAGCAGCCAAGTGCTGGGCGGAGACACTGAAGCTTTCTTT.

The gene calls are TRBV5-6 and TRBJ1-3; D ambiguous. Trimming removed 0 bases from V and 4 bases from J, with 2 bases in between. The V gene's germline CDR1 is SGHDT and CDR2 YYEEEE. The CDR3 covers 12 residues. CDR3 loop: CASSLDGNTIYF. The CDR3 DNA follows: TGTGCCAGCAGCTTGGACGGAAACACCATATATTTT.

This chain uses TRBV18 with TRBJ2-1; 9 nucleotides match TRBD2. The V gene end was trimmed by 3 bases and the J gene end by 5 bases; junction bases not matched to a gene: 5. CDR1 is KGHSH, CDR2 LQKENI, per germline. The CDR3 spans 15 residues. DNA for the CDR3: TGTGCCAGCTCACCTCGACTAGCGGAGAACAATGAGCAGTTCTTC. Protein product: CASSPRLAENNEQFF.

This CDR3 reads CASSGRLAGSGIYEQYF. CDR3 DNA sequence: TGTGCCAGCAGCGGCCGACTAGCGGGGTCCGGAATCTACGAGCAGTACTTC. The gene calls are TRBV5-6 and TRBJ2-7; TRBD2 agrees at 11 bases. The trim removed 4 bases at V and 3 bases at J, leaving 12 bases unmatched. CDR3 length: 17 amino acids. Germline CDR1 SGHDT, CDR2 YYEEEE.

This chain joins TRBV30 and TRBJ1-4, with 8 bases matching TRBD1. The CDR3 sequence is 13 residues long. CDR1 and CDR2 from the germline V gene are GTSNPN and SVGIG (reference sequence). The junction had 4 bases not matched to a gene; V was cut back by 5 bases and J by 5 bases. The CDR3 here is CAWDAGGNEKLFF. CDR3 sequence (DNA): TGTGCCTGGGATGCAGGGGGCAATGAAAAACTGTTTTTT.

The rearrangement links TRBV19 to TRBJ1-5, with unresolved D. Germline CDR1 and CDR2: LNHDA and SQIVND (reference sequence). V was cut by 10 bases and J by 0 bases, with 7 bases left in between. The CDR3 is made up of 12 amino acids. CDR3 sequence (DNA): TGTGCCACCGCATATAGCAATCAGCCCCAGCATTTT. This translates into CATAYSNQPQHF.

The chain joins TRBV13 to TRBJ2-1, with 8 bases aligning to TRBD2. The CDR3 consists of 14 residues. Losses at the gene ends were 5 bases for V and 7 bases for J; bases not matched to a gene: 7. Germline CDR1 and CDR2: PRHDT and FYEKMQ (reference sequence). CDR3 sequence: CASSLERESNEQFF. CDR3 nucleotide sequence: TGTGCCAGCAGCCTAGAGCGGGAGTCGAATGAGCAGTTCTTC. The complete variable domain, with remaining parts taken from reference TRBV13 and TRBJ2-1, reads AAGVIQSPRHLIKEKRETATLKCYPIPRHDTVYWYQQGPGQDPQFLISFYEKMQSDKGSIPDRFSAQQFSDYHSELNMSSLELGDSALYFCASSLERESNEQFFGPGTRLTVL.

J is TRBJ1-2 and V is TRBV9; D remains unclear. This CDR3 is built from 12 residues. CDR1 and CDR2 (germline): SGDLS, YYNGEE. V lost 7 bases to trimming and J lost 2 bases, with 9 bases between them. The CDR3 nucleotides read TGTGCCAGCGGTGGATCAAACTATGGCTACACCTTC. It yields the protein CASGGSNYGYTF.

In its sample, this clone was seen once. The rearrangement links TRBV7-9 to TRBJ1-1; D not certain. Germline CDR1 SEHNR, CDR2 FQNEAQ (reference sequence). The V end lost 4 bases, the J end lost 1 base, and 10 bases lay between the germline ends. The CDR3 totals 14 residues. CDR3 sequence: CASSSNPQNTEAFF. CDR3 coding DNA: TGTGCCAGCAGCTCAAATCCTCAGAACACTGAAGCTTTCTTT.

The gene calls are TRBV28 and TRBJ2-7; no firm D call. This CDR3 contains 12 residues. Looked up from germline, CDR1 is MDHEN and CDR2 is SYDVKM. With 1 base removed from V and 6 bases from J, the gap between germline ends came to 7 bases. CDR3 sequence: CASSLSVSEQYF. The DNA for the CDR3 is TGTGCCAGCAGTTTATCAGTGAGCGAGCAGTACTTC.

The genes are TRBV18 and TRBJ1-1; no definite D call. The length of the CDR3 is 15 residues. Germline CDR1 and CDR2: KGHSH and LQKENI. Trimming removed 2 bases from V and 1 base from J, with 11 bases in between. CDR3 DNA: TGTGCCAGCTCACCAAAGGGTCGGGGGAACACTGAAGCTTTCTTT. Protein sequence: CASSPKGRGNTEAFF.

The CDR3: CASGRDNYNEQFF. CDR3 in DNA: TGTGCCAGCGGTAGGGACAACTACAATGAGCAGTTCTTC. V gene TRBV5-4 combines with J gene TRBJ2-1; D may be TRBD1 (6 bases). CDR3 length: 13 amino acids. The germline CDR1 and CDR2 sequences are SGHNT and YYREEE (reference sequence). Deletions cut 7 bases from V and 3 bases from J, with 11 bases between.

The gene calls are TRBV28 and TRBJ1-2, with D possibly TRBD1 on 5 matching bases. Between the trimmed V and J ends, which lost 5 bases and 3 bases, there was a span of 19 bases. Germline CDR1 is MDHEN and CDR2 is SYDVKM. The CDR3 runs to 16 residues. In DNA form, the CDR3 reads TGTGCCAGCAGTCCTCCCCGGTTTGGGGGGGACTATGGCTACACCTTC. The encoded protein is CASSPPRFGGDYGYTF.

This clone was recorded once. V gene TRBV4-1 combines with J gene TRBJ2-1, with 7 bases matching TRBD1. The V gene end was trimmed by 3 bases and the J gene end by 5 bases; junction bases not matched to a gene: 13. This CDR3 region has 17 residues. Germline CDR1 and CDR2: MGHRA and YSYEKL. The CDR3 spells CASSQWDSAGNHNEQFF. CDR3 in DNA: TGCGCCAGCAGCCAGTGGGACAGCGCTGGGAATCACAATGAGCAGTTCTTC.

The chain uses TRBV28 and TRBJ2-1; 8 bases are a match to TRBD2. The J segment lost 9 bases and the V segment lost 7 bases, leaving 20 bases of the junction unmatched. Germline CDR1 and CDR2: MDHEN and SYDVKM. The CDR3 is 17 amino acids. CDR3 region: CASTEARAHYGGGEQFF. The CDR3 region has the DNA TGTGCCAGCACCGAAGCCCGGGCCCACTACGGGGGGGGTGAGCAGTTCTTC.

J is TRBJ2-7 and V is TRBV27; TRBD2 aligns across 8 bases. The ends lost 7 bases at V and 5 bases at J; junction bases unmatched: 13. CDR1 and CDR2 from the germline V gene are MNHEY and SMNVEV (reference sequence). The CDR3 extends over 15 amino acids. CDR3 in amino acids: CASNPAGGRRDEQYF. In DNA form, the CDR3 reads TGTGCCAGCAATCCGGCGGGAGGTAGAAGAGACGAGCAGTACTTC.

This chain connects TRBV7-9 to TRBJ2-1, with 13 positions matching TRBD2. The CDR3 consists of 16 residues. V dropped 5 bases and J dropped 4; count of bases not matched to a gene: 5. The germline gives CDR1 SEHNR, CDR2 FQNEAQ (reference sequence). CDR3 nucleotides: TGTGCCAGCAGCGTCGGACTAGCGGGAGTATACAATGAGCAGTTCTTC. This gives the protein CASSVGLAGVYNEQFF.

J is TRBJ2-7 and V is TRBV6-6, with TRBD2 identical over 7 bases. V lost 7 bases and J lost 6; bases outside the gene matches: 12. CDR1 MNHNY and CDR2 SVGAGI come from the germline V gene (reference sequence). The CDR3 has 14 amino acids. This chain's CDR3 is CASTRSSGGSEQYF. CDR3 sequence (DNA): TGTGCCAGCACCCGGTCGAGTGGCGGGAGCGAGCAGTACTTC.